The sequence of this T cell receptor (beta chain) was determined in a study of T cells after yellow fever vaccination. Study findings and constraints: From the bulk population, abundant clonotypes could contaminate and appear within FACS-sorted repertoires.

This clonotype turned up a few times. What it recognizes is unknown. The CDR3 sequence is 10 residues long. Germline V gene lookup returns CDR1 ENHRY and CDR2 SYGVKD. Trimming took off 10 bases at V and 4 bases at J, with 8 bases between the two ends. Researchers made TCR cDNA using 5'RACE template switching, and this step added a universal primer site and UMIs. TCRdb recomputed calls from the 5' RACE reads with MiXCR, one row per CDR3 protein. The sample contains a few hundred thousand distinct CDR3 sequences, less than 8.5% of which appear only once. V usage is TRBV10-3 and J usage is TRBJ2-7; D is ambiguous. This receptor was taken from a man between 25 and 39 years old who received the YFV17D yellow fever vaccine. Sequencing used CD4+ T cells sorted from PBMCs, obtained 15 days after the yellow fever booster vaccination. This CDR3 is CATGAYEQYF. The CDR3 DNA follows: TGTGCCACGGGCGCTTACGAGCAGTACTTC.